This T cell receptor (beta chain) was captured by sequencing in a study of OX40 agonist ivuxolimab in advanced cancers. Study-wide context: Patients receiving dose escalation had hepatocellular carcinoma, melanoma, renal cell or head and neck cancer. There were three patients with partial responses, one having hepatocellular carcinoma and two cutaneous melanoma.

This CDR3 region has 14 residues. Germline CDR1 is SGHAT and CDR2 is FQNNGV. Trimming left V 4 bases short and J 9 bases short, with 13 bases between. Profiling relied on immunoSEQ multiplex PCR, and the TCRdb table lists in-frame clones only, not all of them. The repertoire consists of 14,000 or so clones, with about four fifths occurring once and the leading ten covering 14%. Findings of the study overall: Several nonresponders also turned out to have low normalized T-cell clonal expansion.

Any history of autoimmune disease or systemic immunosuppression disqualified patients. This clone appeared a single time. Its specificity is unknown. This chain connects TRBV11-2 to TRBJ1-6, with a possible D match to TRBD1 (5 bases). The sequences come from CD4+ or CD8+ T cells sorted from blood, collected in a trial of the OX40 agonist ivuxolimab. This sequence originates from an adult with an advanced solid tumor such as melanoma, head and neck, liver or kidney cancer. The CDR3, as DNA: TGTGCCAGCAGCTGGGAGGGGTTGGGTTCACCCCTCCACTTT. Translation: CASSWEGLGSPLHF.